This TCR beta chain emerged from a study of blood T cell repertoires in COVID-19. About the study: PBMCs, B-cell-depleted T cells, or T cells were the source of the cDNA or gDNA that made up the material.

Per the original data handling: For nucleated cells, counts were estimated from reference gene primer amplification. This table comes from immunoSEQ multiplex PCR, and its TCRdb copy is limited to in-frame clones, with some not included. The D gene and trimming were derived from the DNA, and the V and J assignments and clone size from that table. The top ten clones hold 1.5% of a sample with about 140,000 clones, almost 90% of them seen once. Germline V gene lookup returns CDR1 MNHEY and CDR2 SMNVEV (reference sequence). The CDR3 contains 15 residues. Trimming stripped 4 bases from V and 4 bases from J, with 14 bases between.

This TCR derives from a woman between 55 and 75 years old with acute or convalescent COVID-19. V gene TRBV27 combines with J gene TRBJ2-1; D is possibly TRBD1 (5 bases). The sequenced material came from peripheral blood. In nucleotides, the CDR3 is TGTGCCAGCAGTTCGCAGGGTTCGAGGTACAATGAGCAGTTCTTC. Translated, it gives CASSSQGSRYNEQFF.